Sequencing of this T cell receptor (beta chain) was carried out in a study of cytomegalovirus exposure and HLA in healthy donors. Germline-derived CDR1 and CDR2 are GTSNPN and SVGIG (reference sequence). This CDR3 comprises 15 residues. V was pared by 5 bases and J by 4 bases, with 8 bases of the junction left unmatched. Generated by immunoSEQ multiplex PCR, the TCRdb table keeps only in-frame clones and is missing some. In the table there are about 170,000 clones, roughly 89% of which are singletons. The sequencing input was PBMCs. This chain links TRBV30 with TRBJ1-5; 10 bases fit TRBD1. The sequence derives from a woman aged 25 to 39 in good health and CMV-seronegative. The chain's CDR3 is CAWSGQGVLNQPQHF. The CDR3 DNA reads TGTGCCTGGTCCGGACAGGGGGTTCTGAATCAGCCCCAGCATTTT.